Included here is one TCR beta chain sequence, with context. Its antigen is not yet known. The DNA ends 3 residues before the CDR3 does, and the rest of the CDR3 is filled in from the germline J gene. Transplants used related donors with nonmyeloablative bone marrow transplantation; mixed chimerism was transient in the human trials. Thawed PBMCs were FACS-sorted into unstimulated Tregs (CD4+CD25+CD127-), CD4+ non-Tregs (CD4+CD25-), CD4 cells and CD8 cells. A few combined kidney and bone marrow transplant recipients from the ITN036ST trial were included as patients, and samples were available only from these trial subjects. Healthy control blood was processed by Ficoll density gradient to PBMCs and cryopreserved; patient PBMCs were collected before and after transplant. This entry belongs to a study of Tregs in tolerant kidney transplant recipients (dated by TCRdb to between 2017 and 2020). Regarding the research as a whole: TCRbeta sequencing was used in the study to identify donor-specific regulatory T cells before combined kidney and bone marrow transplantation, and the identified cells were then tracked after transplant. Study-wide conclusions, independent of this receptor: The most biologically relevant and donor-specific TCRbeta repertoire appeared to be identified by expanding Tregs with activated donor B cells. Because only a small number of patients were included, the study had limitations, and the results will need to be validated in larger populations as well as under other immunosuppression protocols. In tolerant patients, donor-specific Tregs expanded more than Tregs overall, which suggests antigen-driven rather than nonspecific expansion. Although technical replication error seemed to be minimal, the question of biological reproducibility was not addressed directly. For some patients the PCR primers changed over time, which made it impossible to compare the samples from those patients at the nucleotide level.

For TCRbeta CDR3 sequencing, genomic DNA from the sorted cells was extracted using the QIAGEN DNeasy Blood and Tissue Kit. High-throughput TCRbeta CDR3 sequencing was carried out commercially through immunoSEQ, with PCR amplification with bias correction and internal controls included. The authors processed their data as follows. Unique productive TCRbeta sequences were defined by CDR3 nucleotide sequence where primers matched, and otherwise by CDR3 amino acid sequence together with Vbeta and Jbeta genes. As a correction for sorting error, sequences shared between sorted populations at a frequency ratio of 2:1 or less were discarded, and the remaining shared sequences were assigned to the higher population. Donor-reactive sequences were defined as at least 5-fold expanded in CFSE-low cells versus unstimulated cells, with frequency of at least 0.01% in CFSE-low cells. Repertoire divergence was quantified by Jensen-Shannon divergence calculated from the top 100 TCRbeta sequences ranked by frequency. For any sample with multiple sequencing runs, sorting error was corrected in each run separately before the runs were pooled. Not all clones reach the TCRdb copy of this immuneACCESS table, which keeps in-frame sequences only. Checked studies attribute under half of the gap to unresolved V genes and leave the rest unexplained. V, J and clone size derive from that table, while D and trimming were established from the DNA sequence. This sample's listing comprises about 31,000 clones. The top ten hold 1.8% of the sample.

Taken from cysteine to phenylalanine, the CDR3 has 16 residues. Only the CDR3 bases that were read are kept: 39 of them, in frame from base 1. Trimmed from V: 8 bases; trimmed from J: 3 bases; junction bases lacking a gene match: 13. Sequences MNHEY (CDR1) and SVGEGT (CDR2) are obtained from the germline V gene. Sequences were derived from CD4+ T cells from blood (PBMCs), sampled 24 months after the transplant. This sequence was found in a human patient who received a combined kidney and bone marrow transplant. Donor T cells from the graft may be present among the T cells after a transplant. This chain is built from TRBV6-2 or TRBV6-3 and TRBJ1-5; 7 of the junction bases match TRBD1. The CDR3 amino acid sequence is: CASCYGRGRNNQPQHF. CDR3 bases read: TGTGCCAGCTGCTACGGGAGGGGGCGAAACAATCAGCCC.